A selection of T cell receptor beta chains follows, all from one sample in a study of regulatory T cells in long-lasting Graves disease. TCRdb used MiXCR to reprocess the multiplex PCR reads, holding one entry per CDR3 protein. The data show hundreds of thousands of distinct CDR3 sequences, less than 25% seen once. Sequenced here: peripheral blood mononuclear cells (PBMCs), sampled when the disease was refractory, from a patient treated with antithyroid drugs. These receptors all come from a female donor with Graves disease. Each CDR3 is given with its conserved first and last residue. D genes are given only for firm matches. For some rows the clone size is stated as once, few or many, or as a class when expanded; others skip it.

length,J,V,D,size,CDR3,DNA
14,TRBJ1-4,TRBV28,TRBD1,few,CASMIGGGKEKLFF,TGTGCCAGTATGATAGGGGGCGGGAAGGAAAAACTGTTTTTT
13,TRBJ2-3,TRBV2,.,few,CATLGRDTDTQYF,TGTGCCACCCTCGGGCGGGACACAGATACGCAGTATTTT
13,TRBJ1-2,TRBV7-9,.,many,CASSLPRAYGYTF,TGTGCCAGCAGCTTGCCCAGGGCCTATGGCTACACCTTC
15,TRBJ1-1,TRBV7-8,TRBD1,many,CASSPRGGSNTEAFF,TGTGCCAGCAGCCCGAGAGGGGGCTCGAACACTGAAGCTTTCTTT
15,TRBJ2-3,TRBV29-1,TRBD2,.,CSVARTSGSIDTQYF,TGCAGCGTCGCCCGGACTAGCGGGAGTATTGATACGCAGTATTTT
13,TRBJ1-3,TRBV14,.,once,CASSEGPGNTIYF,TGTGCCAGCAGCGAGGGTCCCGGAAACACCATATATTTT
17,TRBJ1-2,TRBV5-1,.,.,CASSLEGGPTANYGYTF,TGCGCCAGCAGCTTGGAAGGGGGGCCGACAGCTAACTATGGCTACACCTTC
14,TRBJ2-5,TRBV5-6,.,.,CASSLDGEKETQYF,TGTGCCAGCAGCTTGGATGGAGAAAAAGAGACCCAGTACTTC
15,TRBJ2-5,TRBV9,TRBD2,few,CASSVSTGGQETQYF,TGTGCCAGCAGCGTATCTACGGGAGGCCAAGAGACCCAGTACTTC
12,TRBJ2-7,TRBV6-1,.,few,CASTEPSHEQYF,TGTGCCAGCACTGAGCCCTCGCACGAGCAGTACTTC
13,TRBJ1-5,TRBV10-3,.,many,CAISEGINQPQHF,TGTGCCATCAGTGAAGGGATTAATCAGCCCCAGCATTTT
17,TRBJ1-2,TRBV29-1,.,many,CSVEGGSTVSPGYGYTF,TGCAGCGTTGAAGGGGGGTCGACAGTTTCCCCTGGCTATGGCTACACCTTC
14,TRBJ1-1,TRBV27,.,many,CASSPVGRYTEAFF,TGTGCCAGCAGTCCCGTCGGGAGATACACTGAAGCTTTCTTT
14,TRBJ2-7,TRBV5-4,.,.,CASSWGGQDYEQYF,TGTGCCAGCAGCTGGGGGGGACAGGACTACGAGCAGTACTTC
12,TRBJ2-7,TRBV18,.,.,CASSPPKGEQYF,TGTGCCAGCTCACCACCGAAGGGGGAGCAGTACTTC
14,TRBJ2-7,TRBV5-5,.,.,CASSLYAGSYEQYF,TGTGCCAGCAGCTTGTACGCAGGGAGCTACGAGCAGTACTTC
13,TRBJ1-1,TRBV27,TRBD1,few,CASSFGQGAEAFF,TGTGCCAGCAGTTTTGGGCAGGGGGCTGAAGCTTTCTTT
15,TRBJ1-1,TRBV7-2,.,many,CASSLAGGPNTEAFF,TGTGCCAGCAGCTTAGCCGGGGGGCCGAACACTGAAGCTTTCTTT
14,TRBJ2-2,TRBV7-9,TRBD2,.,CASSTLAGYGELFF,TGTGCCAGCAGCACCCTAGCGGGATACGGGGAGCTGTTTTTT
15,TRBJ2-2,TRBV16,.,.,CASSQSYGIAGELFF,TGTGCCAGCAGCCAATCCTATGGGATAGCCGGGGAGCTGTTTTTT
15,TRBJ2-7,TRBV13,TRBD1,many,CASSPPTGGSSEQYF,TGTGCCAGCAGCCCACCGACAGGGGGCTCAAGCGAGCAGTACTTC
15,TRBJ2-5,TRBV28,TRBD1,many,CASSHLSGQEETQYF,TGTGCCAGCAGTCATCTCTCCGGACAGGAAGAGACCCAGTACTTC
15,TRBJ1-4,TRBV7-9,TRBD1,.,CASSFEGAGNEKLFF,TGTGCCAGCAGCTTTGAGGGGGCGGGTAATGAAAAACTGTTTTTT
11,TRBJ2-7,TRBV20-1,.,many,CSAKDGYEQYF,TGCAGTGCCAAAGACGGCTACGAGCAGTACTTC
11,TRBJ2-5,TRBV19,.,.,CARSTGEAQYF,TGTGCCAGAAGTACAGGGGAGGCCCAGTACTTC
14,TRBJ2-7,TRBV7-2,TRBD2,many,CASSLAGRGGEQYF,TGTGCCAGCAGCTTAGCCGGGAGGGGCGGCGAGCAGTACTTC
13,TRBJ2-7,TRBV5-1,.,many,CASSFETTYEQYF,TGCGCCAGCAGCTTTGAGACAACCTACGAGCAGTACTTC
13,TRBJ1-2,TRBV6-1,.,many,CASSVPGLYGYTF,TGTGCCAGCAGTGTTCCGGGCTTATATGGCTACACCTTC
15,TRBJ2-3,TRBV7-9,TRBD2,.,CASRLGTTNTDTQYF,TGTGCCAGCAGGCTAGGGACTACAAACACAGATACGCAGTATTTT
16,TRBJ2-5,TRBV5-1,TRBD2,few,CASSLSPAGAQETQYF,TGCGCCAGCAGCTTGAGTCCTGCGGGAGCCCAAGAGACCCAGTACTTC
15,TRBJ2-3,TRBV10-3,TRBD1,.,CAISENRGPTDTQYF,TGTGCCATCAGTGAGAACAGGGGCCCCACAGATACGCAGTATTTT
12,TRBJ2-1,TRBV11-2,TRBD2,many,CASSLVLAEQFF,TGTGCCAGCAGCTTGGTACTAGCGGAGCAGTTCTTC
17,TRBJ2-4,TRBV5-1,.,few,CASRAGRFSIAKNIQYF,TGCGCCAGCAGGGCGGGGCGGTTTTCTATAGCCAAAAACATTCAGTACTTC
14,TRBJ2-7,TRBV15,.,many,CATSRSRGEYEQYF,TGTGCCACCAGCAGGAGCAGGGGGGAATACGAGCAGTACTTC
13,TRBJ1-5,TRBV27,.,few,CASSGRGNQPQHF,TGTGCCAGCAGTGGTAGGGGCAATCAGCCCCAGCATTTT
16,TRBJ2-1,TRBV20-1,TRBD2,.,CSAPGTSGRATNEQFF,TGCAGTGCGCCAGGGACTAGCGGGAGGGCGACGAATGAGCAGTTCTTC
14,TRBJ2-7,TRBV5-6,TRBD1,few,CASSSGQGYYEQYF,TGTGCCAGCAGCTCAGGACAGGGATACTACGAGCAGTACTTC
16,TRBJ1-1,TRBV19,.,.,CASSPRGGGGHTEAFF,TGTGCCAGTAGTCCCCGCGGAGGGGGAGGGCACACTGAAGCTTTCTTT
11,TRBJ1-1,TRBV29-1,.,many,CSVQEHTEAFF,TGCAGCGTTCAGGAGCACACTGAAGCTTTCTTT
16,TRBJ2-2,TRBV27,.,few,CASSLLGTVNTGELFF,TGTGCCAGCAGTTTACTCGGGACCGTGAACACCGGGGAGCTGTTTTTT
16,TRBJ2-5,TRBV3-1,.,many,CASSQKQQGSMETQYF,TGTGCCAGCAGCCAAAAACAACAGGGTTCTATGGAGACCCAGTACTTC
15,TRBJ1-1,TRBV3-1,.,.,CASSQGGRANTEAFF,TGTGCCAGCAGCCAAGGCGGCAGGGCGAACACTGAAGCTTTCTTT
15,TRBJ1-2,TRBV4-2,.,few,CASSQVDEEGYGYTF,TGTGCCAGCAGCCAAGTGGACGAGGAGGGCTATGGCTACACCTTC
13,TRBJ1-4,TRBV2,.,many,CASSGEEAEKLFF,TGTGCCAGCTCCGGGGAGGAGGCCGAAAAACTGTTTTTT
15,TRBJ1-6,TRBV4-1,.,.,CASSQGDKDNSPLHF,TGCGCCAGCAGCCAGGGGGACAAGGACAATTCACCCCTCCACTTT
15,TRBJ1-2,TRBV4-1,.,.,CASSLDPALNYGYTF,TGCGCCAGCAGCTTAGACCCAGCGCTCAACTATGGCTACACCTTC
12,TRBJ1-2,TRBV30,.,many,CAWSAGMGGYTF,TGTGCCTGGAGTGCGGGGATGGGTGGCTACACCTTC
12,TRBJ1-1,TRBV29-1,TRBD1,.,CSGVQGATEAFF,TGCAGCGGGGTACAGGGGGCCACTGAAGCTTTCTTT
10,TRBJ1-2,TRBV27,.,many,CGNRNYGYTF,TGTGGTAACAGGAACTATGGCTACACCTTC
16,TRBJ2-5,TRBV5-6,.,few,CASSLVVRGRQETQYF,TGTGCCAGCAGCTTGGTAGTTAGAGGACGCCAAGAGACCCAGTACTTC
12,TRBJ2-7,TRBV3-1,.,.,CASSQGGGEQYF,TGTGCCAGCAGCCAAGGAGGGGGCGAGCAGTACTTC
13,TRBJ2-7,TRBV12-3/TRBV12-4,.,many,CASTPGARLWQYF,TGTGCCAGCACCCCAGGGGCTCGGCTTTGGCAGTACTTC